The sequence of this T cell receptor (beta chain) was determined in a study of blood T cell repertoires in COVID-19. Looking at the study overall: COVID-19 samples, acute and convalescent, were from the United States, Italy and Spain.

Sequenced by immunoSEQ multiplex PCR; TCRdb stores in-frame clones only, minus some. This table has under 150,000 clones, approximately 86% appearing once. Trimming at V came to 6 bases and at J to 3 bases, leaving 2 bases not matched to a gene. Germline values: CDR1 WNHNN, CDR2 SYGVQD (reference sequence). CDR3 length: 13 amino acids. The TCR was taken from a woman in her forties or fifties who had recovered from COVID-19. Sequenced: PBMCs or T cells enriched from blood (not recorded which). J is TRBJ2-7 and V is TRBV10-1; TRBD1 matches at 10 bases. The CDR3 loop is CASSRDRGYEQYF. The DNA of the CDR3 is TGCGCCAGCAGCCGGGACAGGGGCTACGAGCAGTACTTC.